The clone carrying this TCR beta chain was counted at least ten times. TCR beta VDJ combinations and CDR3 sequences were profiled from genomic DNA. TCRdb passed the reads through MiXCR, listing each CDR3 protein once. Here the sample spans some 150,000 distinct CDR3 sequences, around two fifths being singletons. The data belong to a study of CD8+CD57+ T cells in acquired aplastic anemia. Background on the study: Recorded DNA amounts for sorted CD4+ and CD8+ cells had an average of approximately 3 ug. Among healthy donors, CD4+ cells averaged approximately 10 million reads.

V lost 4 bases to trimming and J lost 4 bases, with 20 bases between them. Germline V gives CDR1 MNHNS, CDR2 SASEGT. This CDR3 spans 16 amino acids. This chain uses TRBV6-1 with TRBJ2-7; D is possibly TRBD1 (5 bases). This clonotype originated in a human donor in good health, serving as a control. Sequencing was carried out using sorted CD4+, CD8+, or CD8+CD57+ T cells (not recorded which) from PBMCs. The CDR3 loop is CASSGRGSLSGYEQYF. In nucleotides, the CDR3 is TGTGCCAGCAGTGGAAGGGGAAGTCTTTCTGGGTACGAGCAGTACTTC.